The clone carrying this T cell receptor beta chain was detected a few times. Its antigen is not known. The CDR3 consists of 13 residues. The V gene lost 3 bases and the J gene lost 5 bases, with 10 bases spanning the gap. The germline V gene has CDR1 KGHSH and CDR2 LQKENI. This sample is part of a study of OX40 agonist ivuxolimab in advanced cancers. Study at large: Patients received ivuxolimab, an agonistic anti-OX40 (CD134) antibody. Partial response was recorded in three patients: one hepatocellular carcinoma and two cutaneous melanoma cases. Study results and caveats: CD8+ T cells (on average) carried more expanded clones than CD4+ T cells.

TCRdb's copy holds only in-frame clones and misses some; the assay was immunoSEQ multiplex PCR. The table has more than 85,000 clones, roughly 83% seen once; the top ten hold roughly 1.5%. The sequence was collected from an adult with an advanced solid tumor such as melanoma, head and neck, liver or kidney cancer. This chain uses TRBV18 with TRBJ2-5; D not resolved. Sequencing was performed on CD4+ or CD8+ T cells sorted from blood, taken in a trial of the OX40 agonist ivuxolimab. The CDR3 nucleotides are TGTGCCAGCTCACCTAATTCCGGGGAGACCCAGTACTTC. This translates into CASSPNSGETQYF.